Given below is one T cell receptor (beta chain) in context. Its antigen remains unknown. PBMCs stored at -80 C, 2 million in total, were the source of the unsorted libraries. The sample comes from a study of neurological immune-mediated disorders. This CDR3 has 14 residues. Looked up from germline, CDR1 is SGDLS and CDR2 is YYNGEE. V lost 3 bases and J lost 4, with 12 bases in between. The cDNA was synthesized by means of template-switch 5'RACE, which was carried out with 10-nucleotide random UMIs. TCRdb redid the calling of the 5' RACE reads with MiXCR, one entry per CDR3 protein. In the table there are under 90,000 distinct CDR3 sequences, about a tenth of which are singletons. Study outcomes and limitations: The most TCR clonal expansion was seen in HTLV-1-associated myelopathy, and the least was seen in multiple sclerosis, which fell below healthy controls.

The sample was PBMCs. V usage is TRBV9 and J usage is TRBJ2-3; D is possibly TRBD1 (5 bases). This sequence was found in a man aged 35-49 years in good health. Here the CDR3 DNA reads TGTGCCAGCAGCGCCAGGGCTATCGCAGATACGCAGTATTTT. It yields the protein CASSARAIADTQYF.